Shown below are 16 T cell receptor beta chains from a single sample sequenced in a study of blood T cell repertoires in COVID-19. Sequenced by immunoSEQ multiplex PCR; TCRdb stores in-frame clones only, minus some. The sample has 30,000 to 40,000 clones, around 86% seen once. Sequencing input: peripheral blood. The receptors stem from a man aged 70 or older with acute or convalescent COVID-19.

V usage is TRBV6-2 or TRBV6-3 and J usage is TRBJ2-3, with D hard to call. CDR3 length: 15 amino acids. In germline, CDR1 is MNHEY, CDR2 SVGEGT. Trimming stripped 5 bases from V and 2 bases from J, with 14 bases between. In DNA form, the CDR3 reads TGTGCCAGCAGTACTTCCCTCGGTCCCACAGATACGCAGTATTTT. The encoded protein is CASSTSLGPTDTQYF.

V is TRBV12-3 or TRBV12-4 and J is TRBJ2-5; 7 nucleotides match TRBD2. The CDR3 has 13 residues. J gave up 1 base and V 6 bases, and 2 bases lay outside the gene matches. The CDR3, as DNA: TGTGCCAGCAGACCTAGCGGCCAAGAGACCCAGTACTTC. It specifies CASRPSGQETQYF.

The chain recombines TRBV19 with TRBJ2-7, with TRBD1 identical over 8 bases. V shed 6 bases, J shed 0 bases, and the junction held 10 bases outside the gene matches. CDR1 and CDR2 from the germline V gene are LNHDA and SQIVND (reference sequence). This CDR3 contains 16 residues. The CDR3 coding sequence is TGTGCCAGTAGCCCCGACCGGACAGGGAGCTCCTACGAGCAGTACTTC. Residues: CASSPDRTGSSYEQYF.

This clone showed up just once. The genes are TRBV7-8 and TRBJ1-6; TRBD1 aligns across 7 bases. Germline loops: CDR1 SGHVS, CDR2 FQNEAQ. Trimming took 5 bases from V and 8 from J; bases not matched to a gene: 9. The CDR3 is 15 amino acids. The CDR3 region is CASSLAGTDYSPLHF. CDR3 sequence (DNA): TGTGCCAGCAGCCTCGCCGGGACAGATTATTCACCCCTCCACTTT.

The chain employs TRBV5-1 and TRBJ1-6, with 9 bases matching TRBD1. The CDR3 runs 15 residues. With V trimmed by 4 bases and J by 6 bases, 5 bases remained unmatched. CDR1 is SGHRS and CDR2 is YFSETQ in the germline V gene. Written as DNA, the CDR3 is TGCGCCAGCAGCGCCAGGGACAGGGTTAATTCACCCCTCCACTTT. It translates to CASSARDRVNSPLHF. The full variable domain, in which reference TRBV5-1 and TRBJ1-6 provide the parts outside the CDR3, is KAGVTQTPRYLIKTRGQQVTLSCSPISGHRSVSWYQQTPGQGLQFLFEYFSETQRNKGNFPGRFSGRQFSNSRSEMNVSTLELGDSALYLCASSARDRVNSPLHFGNGTRLTVT.

The chain is built from TRBV23-1 and TRBJ2-7; 11 nucleotides agree with TRBD2. The DNA matches TRBJ2-5 better at its end, which makes the J call doubtful. TRBV23-1 is flagged as an ORF with uncertain function. This CDR3 has 16 amino acids. CDR3 sequence reads: CASSSGTSGLQETQYF. The CDR3 DNA sequence: TGCGCCAGCAGTAGCGGGACTAGCGGCTTACAAGAGACCCAGTACTTC.

The sample holds a few counts of this clone. The chain recombines TRBV12-3 or TRBV12-4 with TRBJ2-7; a possible D gene is TRBD2 (5 bases). CDR3 length equals 12 residues. Trimming left V 1 base short and J 7 bases short, with 8 bases between. CDR3: CASSLGEGEQYF. The CDR3 nucleotides are TGTGCCAGCAGTTTAGGTGAGGGAGAGCAGTACTTC.

This clone was observed once. V usage is TRBV13 and J usage is TRBJ1-3, with D tentatively TRBD1 (6 bases). The CDR3 length is 14 residues. V shed 5 bases and J shed 3 bases, with 11 bases lying between them. CDR1 and CDR2 from the germline V gene are PRHDT and FYEKMQ (reference sequence). The CDR3 is CASSEQGVGNTIYF. Written as DNA, the CDR3 is TGTGCCAGCAGCGAACAGGGAGTTGGAAACACCATATATTTT. The full variable domain, with the rest looked up from reference TRBV13 and TRBJ1-3, is AAGVIQSPRHLIKEKRETATLKCYPIPRHDTVYWYQQGPGQDPQFLISFYEKMQSDKGSIPDRFSAQQFSDYHSELNMSSLELGDSALYFCASSEQGVGNTIYFGEGSWLTVV.

The chain recombines TRBV5-1 with TRBJ2-3; 7 nucleotides agree with TRBD1. J lost 1 base, V lost 4 bases, and 3 bases had no gene match. Germline values: CDR1 SGHRS, CDR2 YFSETQ. This CDR3 is built from 14 residues. CDR3 region: CASSPTGGTDTQYF. CDR3 nucleotide sequence: TGCGCCAGCAGCCCCACAGGGGGCACAGATACGCAGTATTTT.

The chain combines TRBV28 with TRBJ2-5; a weak D match, TRBD1 (5 bases). From germline, CDR1 is MDHEN and CDR2 SYDVKM. The CDR3 length is 14 residues. Trimming removed 2 bases at V and 1 base at J, with 8 bases between. The CDR3 loop is CASSLRDSQETQYF. CDR3 coding DNA: TGTGCCAGCAGTTTACGAGACAGCCAAGAGACCCAGTACTTC.

The chain recombines TRBV25-1 with TRBJ1-2; no clear D. The length of the CDR3 is 13 residues. V lost 4 bases and J 4 bases, leaving 10 bases between the germline ends. Germline CDR1 reads MGHDK; CDR2 reads SYGVNS. In DNA, the CDR3 is TGTGCCAGCAGTGGGGCACTGAGCTATGGCTACACCTTC. This encodes CASSGALSYGYTF.

V gene TRBV10-3 combines with J gene TRBJ2-7, with D maybe TRBD1 (6 bases). The CDR3 contains 14 residues. Trimming stripped 3 bases from V and 5 bases from J, with 14 bases between. The germline gives CDR1 ENHRY, CDR2 SYGVKD. The CDR3 bases are TGTGCCATCAGTGACAGGGGCAGGGTAGACGAGCAGTACTTC. Residues: CAISDRGRVDEQYF.

This chain uses TRBV19 with TRBJ1-2; tentatively, D is TRBD1 (5 bases). The germline gives CDR1 LNHDA, CDR2 SQIVND (reference sequence). Trimming left V 4 bases short and J 8 bases short, with 20 bases between. The CDR3 is 15 amino acids. The CDR3 reads CASSNQGNSLSGYTF. In nucleotides, the CDR3 is TGTGCCAGTAGTAATCAGGGAAACTCCTTGAGCGGCTACACCTTC.

The chain carries TRBV7-9 and TRBJ2-1, with 15 bases that match TRBD2. Germline V gene data show CDR1 as SEHNR and CDR2 as FQNEAQ (reference sequence). The ends lost 5 bases at V and 4 bases at J; junction bases unmatched: 6. The length of the CDR3 is 17 residues. The CDR3 nucleotides are TGTGCCAGCAGCGCCCGGGGACTAGCGGGGGGATACAATGAGCAGTTCTTC. It specifies CASSARGLAGGYNEQFF.

The J gene is TRBJ2-5, the V gene TRBV6-5, with D perhaps matching TRBD2 (6 bases). The V end was cut by 6 bases, the J end by 2 bases, with 13 bases between. CDR1 and CDR2 from the germline V gene are MNHEY and SVGAGI. This CDR3 has 14 amino acids. The CDR3 DNA reads as TGTGCCAGCAGGCCGGGACTCGGACAAGAGACCCAGTACTTC. Translating gives CASRPGLGQETQYF.

The V and J genes are TRBV7-7 and TRBJ1-5; D is ambiguous. The V gene lost 2 bases and the J gene lost 0 bases, with 5 bases spanning the gap. This CDR3 has 14 residues. Germline assignment: CDR1 SSHAT and CDR2 FNYEAQ (reference sequence). The CDR3 nucleotides are TGTGCCAGCAGCTTACGAGGTAGCAATCAGCCCCAGCATTTT. Amino acids: CASSLRGSNQPQHF. Based on the CDR3 plus reference TRBV7-7 and TRBJ1-5, the full variable domain is GAGVSQSPRYKVTKRGQDVTLRCDPISSHATLYWYQQALGQGPEFLTYFNYEAQPDKSGLPSDRFSAERPEGSISTLTIQRTEQRDSAMYRCASSLRGSNQPQHFGDGTRLSIL.